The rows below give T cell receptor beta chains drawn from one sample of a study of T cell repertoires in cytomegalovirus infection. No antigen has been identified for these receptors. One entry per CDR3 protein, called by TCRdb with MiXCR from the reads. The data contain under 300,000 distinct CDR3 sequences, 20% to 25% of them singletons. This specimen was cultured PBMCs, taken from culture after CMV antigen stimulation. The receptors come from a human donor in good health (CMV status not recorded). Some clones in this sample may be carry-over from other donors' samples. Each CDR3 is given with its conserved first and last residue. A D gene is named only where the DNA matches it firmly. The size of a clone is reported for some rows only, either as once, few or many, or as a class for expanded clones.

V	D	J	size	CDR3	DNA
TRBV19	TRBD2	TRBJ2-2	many	CASSPLLAGAGTGELFF	TGTGCCAGTAGTCCCTTACTAGCGGGAGCCGGCACCGGGGAGCTGTTTTTT
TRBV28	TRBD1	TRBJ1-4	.	CASSTTWTGEKLFF	TGTGCCAGCAGCACGACATGGACAGGCGAAAAACTGTTTTTT
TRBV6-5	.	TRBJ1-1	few	CASSYREWGTEAFF	TGTGCCAGCAGTTACAGGGAGTGGGGCACTGAAGCTTTCTTT
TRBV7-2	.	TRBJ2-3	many	CASSWGGASTDTQYF	TGTGCCAGCAGCTGGGGCGGGGCTAGCACAGATACGCAGTATTTT
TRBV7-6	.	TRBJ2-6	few	CASSLDAGSGANVLTF	TGTGCCAGCAGCTTAGATGCGGGATCTGGGGCCAACGTCCTGACTTTC
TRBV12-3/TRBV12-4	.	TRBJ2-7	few	CASSLGSLSHEQYF	TGTGCCAGCAGTTTGGGGAGCCTTTCCCACGAGCAGTACTTC
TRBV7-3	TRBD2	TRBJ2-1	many	CASSLSPSGSYNEQFF	TGTGCCAGCAGCTTATCGCCTAGCGGTTCCTACAATGAGCAGTTCTTC
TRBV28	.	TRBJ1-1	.	CASSSGTIGEAFF	TGTGCCAGCAGTTCCGGGACCATAGGTGAAGCTTTCTTT
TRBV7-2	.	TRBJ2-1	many	CASSFTRDNEQFF	TGTGCCAGCAGCTTTACTAGGGACAATGAGCAGTTCTTC
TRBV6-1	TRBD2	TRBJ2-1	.	CASSGTSGSNVFF	TGTGCCAGCAGTGGGACTAGCGGGAGTAATGTGTTCTTC
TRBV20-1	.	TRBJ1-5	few	CSATVGQPYSNQPQHF	TGCAGTGCTACAGTCGGACAGCCCTATAGCAATCAGCCCCAGCATTTT
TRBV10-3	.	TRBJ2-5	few	CAISAKEGGMKTQYF	TGTGCCATCAGTGCAAAGGAGGGAGGCATGAAGACCCAGTACTTC
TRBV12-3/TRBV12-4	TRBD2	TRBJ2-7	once	CASRPGTSGIRSYEQYF	TGTGCCAGCAGACCCGGGACTAGCGGGATACGGTCCTACGAGCAGTACTTC
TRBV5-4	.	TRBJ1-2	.	CASSLVQGRSYGYTF	TGTGCCAGCAGCTTGGTTCAGGGCAGGAGCTATGGCTACACCTTC
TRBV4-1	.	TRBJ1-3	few	CASSQNPTEGNTIYF	TGCGCCAGCAGCCAGAACCCCACGGAAGGAAACACCATATATTTT
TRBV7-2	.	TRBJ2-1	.	CASRLGDEQFF	TGTGCCAGCAGGCTTGGGGATGAGCAGTTCTTC
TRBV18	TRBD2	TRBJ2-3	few	CASSPNGLAGGRDTQYF	TGTGCCAGCTCACCAAACGGACTAGCGGGAGGGAGAGATACGCAGTATTTT